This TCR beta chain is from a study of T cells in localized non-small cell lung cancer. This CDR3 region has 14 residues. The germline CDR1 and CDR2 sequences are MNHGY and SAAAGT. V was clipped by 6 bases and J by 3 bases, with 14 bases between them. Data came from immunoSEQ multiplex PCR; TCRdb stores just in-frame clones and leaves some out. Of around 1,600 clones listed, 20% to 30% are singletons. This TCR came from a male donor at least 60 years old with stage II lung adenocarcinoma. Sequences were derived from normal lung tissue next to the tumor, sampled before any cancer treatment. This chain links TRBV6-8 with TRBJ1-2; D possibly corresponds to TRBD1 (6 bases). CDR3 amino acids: CASRTQGVDYGYTF. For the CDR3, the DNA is TGTGCCAGCAGAACACAGGGTGTTGACTATGGCTACACCTTC.